What follows are 20 T cell receptor beta chains derived from one specimen sequenced in a study of cytomegalovirus exposure and HLA in healthy donors. With 60 Vbeta and 13 Jbeta primers, the PCR was carried out. Sequencing used immunoSEQ multiplex PCR; TCRdb keeps in-frame clones, though not all of them. The sample records about 98,000 clones, 60% to 75% being singletons. The sample taken for sequencing was PBMCs. The origin of the receptors is a female donor in good health and CMV-seronegative.

The V call is TRBV28, the J call TRBJ2-5; 8 bases are shared with TRBD1. Unmatched junction bases numbered 9, after V lost 6 bases and J lost 3 bases. Germline CDR1 and CDR2: MDHEN and SYDVKM. The CDR3 runs to 15 residues. CDR3 amino acids: CASRPGQGQEETQYF. Written as DNA, the CDR3 is TGTGCCAGCAGACCCGGACAGGGACAGGAAGAGACCCAGTACTTC.

This chain links TRBV5-6 with TRBJ2-5; D gene unclear. Germline CDR1 reads SGHDT; CDR2 reads YYEEEE. This CDR3 comprises 12 residues. V was cut by 3 bases and J by 10 bases, with 13 bases left in between. CDR3 region: CASSSGPRSQYF. The CDR3, as DNA: TGTGCCAGCAGCTCCGGCCCCCGGAGCCAGTACTTC.

The chain carries TRBV9 and TRBJ1-1; D uncertain. The CDR3 loop spans 13 amino acids. Germline CDR1 SGDLS, CDR2 YYNGEE. V dropped 4 bases and J dropped 1 base, with 8 bases sitting between them. The CDR3 here is CASSPGTNTEAFF. The CDR3 nucleotides read TGTGCCAGCAGCCCAGGCACGAACACTGAAGCTTTCTTT. Combining the CDR3 with reference TRBV9 and TRBJ1-1 gives the whole variable domain DSGVTQTPKHLITATGQRVTLRCSPRSGDLSVYWYQQSLDQGLQFLIQYYNGEERAKGNILERFSAQQFPDLHSELNLSSLELGDSALYFCASSPGTNTEAFFGQGTRLTVV.

This chain links TRBV18 with TRBJ1-2; D may be TRBD1 (5 bases). Germline CDR1 and CDR2: KGHSH and LQKENI. The CDR3 has 15 residues. Trimming took 2 bases from V and 7 from J, leaving 17 bases between them. The CDR3 DNA sequence: TGTGCCAGCTCACCAGGTTCAACAGGTTTCGTTGGCTACACCTTC. As protein: CASSPGSTGFVGYTF.

This chain joins TRBV28 and TRBJ2-7; 10 bases align to TRBD1. The germline CDR1 and CDR2 sequences are MDHEN and SYDVKM. The CDR3 loop spans 13 amino acids. V shed 3 bases, J shed 4 bases, and the junction held 0 bases outside the gene matches. Here the CDR3 reads CASSLGQGYEQYF. The CDR3 DNA reads as TGTGCCAGCAGTTTGGGACAGGGGTACGAGCAGTACTTC.

V gene TRBV29-1 combines with J gene TRBJ2-3, with 7 bases aligning to TRBD1. The ends lost 6 bases at V and 8 bases at J; junction bases unmatched: 14. CDR3 length: 14 amino acids. In germline, CDR1 is SQVTM, CDR2 ANQGSEA. CDR3 sequence (DNA): TGCAGCGTCTCCCAAGGACAGGCTCACGGTACGCAGTATTTT. The encoded protein is CSVSQGQAHGTQYF.

This clone was observed once. The chain is built from TRBV7-8 and TRBJ1-5; perhaps TRBD1 as D (5 bases). Per the germline V gene, CDR1 is SGHVS and CDR2 is FQNEAQ. V was clipped by 5 bases and J by 3 bases, with 11 bases between them. The CDR3 runs to 14 residues. CDR3 sequence reads: CASSPGGSNQPQHF. Written as DNA, the CDR3 is TGTGCCAGCAGCCCGGGGGGATCCAATCAGCCCCAGCATTTT. The variable domain in full, with the rest retrieved from reference TRBV7-8 and TRBJ1-5, is GAGVSQSPRYKVAKRGQDVALRCDPISGHVSLFWYQQALGQGPEFLTYFQNEAQLDKSGLPSDRFFAERPEGSVSTLKIQRTQQEDSAVYLCASSPGGSNQPQHFGDGTRLSIL.

V usage is TRBV6-1 and J usage is TRBJ1-1, with 7 bases that match TRBD1. CDR3 length: 14 amino acids. Looked up from germline, CDR1 is MNHNS and CDR2 is SASEGT. The V gene end was trimmed by 6 bases and the J gene end by 2 bases; junction bases not matched to a gene: 6. The CDR3 sequence: CASRSGTDNTEAFF. The CDR3 coding sequence is TGTGCCAGCAGATCCGGGACAGATAACACTGAAGCTTTCTTT.

The chain has TRBV29-1 and TRBJ2-6; the D is unclear. The V end was cut by 6 bases, the J end by 0 bases, with 9 bases between. CDR1 is SQVTM and CDR2 is ANQGSEA in the germline V gene. CDR3 length equals 14 residues. CDR3 loop: CSVEQFSGANVLTF. CDR3 in DNA: TGCAGCGTAGAACAGTTCTCTGGGGCCAACGTCCTGACTTTC. Using reference TRBV29-1 and TRBJ2-6 for the parts outside the CDR3, the full variable domain is SAVISQKPSRDICQRGTSLTIQCQVDSQVTMMFWYRQQPGQSLTLIATANQGSEATYESGFVIDKFPISRPNLTFSTLTVSNMSPEDSSIYLCSVEQFSGANVLTFGAGSRLTVL.

This clone was detected a few times. The V and J genes are TRBV2 and TRBJ2-3; TRBD2 is a possible D gene (6 bases). The CDR3 is 15 residues long. The germline gives CDR1 SNHLY, CDR2 FYNNEI. Trimming took off 4 bases at V and 1 base at J, with 12 bases between the two ends. CDR3 bases: TGTGCCAGCAGTGCCGGGACTTCAGGCACAGATACGCAGTATTTT. Translating gives CASSAGTSGTDTQYF.

The V call is TRBV27, the J call TRBJ1-5; 7 bases agree with TRBD1. This CDR3 region has 14 residues. After removal of 5 bases from V and 5 bases from J, the junction contained 6 bases not matched to a gene. CDR1 MNHEY and CDR2 SMNVEV come from the germline V gene (reference sequence). CDR3 loop: CASSPQGVDQPQHF. The DNA of the CDR3 is TGTGCCAGCAGTCCGCAGGGGGTGGATCAGCCCCAGCATTTT.

V usage is TRBV28 and J usage is TRBJ2-5, with D perhaps TRBD2 (5 bases). This CDR3 is built from 14 residues. Looked up from germline, CDR1 is MDHEN and CDR2 is SYDVKM. Trimming cost V 1 base and J 1 base, with 7 bases left between them. The CDR3 reads CASSLSGIQETQYF. The DNA of the CDR3 is TGTGCCAGCAGTTTATCCGGGATCCAAGAGACCCAGTACTTC.

This clone was seen a few times. CDR3 nucleotide sequence: TGTGCCAGCAGTGAATCTACGACAACGAGGGCACTTGAAGCTTTCTTT. Translated, it gives CASSESTTTRALEAFF. The rearrangement joins TRBV25-1 to TRBJ1-1, with unresolved D. The V end lost 1 base, the J end lost 7 bases, and 19 bases lay between the germline ends. This CDR3 is 16 amino acids long. Germline CDR1 is MGHDK and CDR2 is SYGVNS.

The chain employs TRBV7-3 and TRBJ1-1; tentative D call: TRBD1 (6 bases). V lost 0 bases to trimming and J lost 1 base, with 12 bases between them. The CDR3 length is 16 residues. Looked up from germline, CDR1 is SGHTA and CDR2 is FQGTGA. CDR3 in amino acids: CASSLTAGAENTEAFF. Written as DNA, the CDR3 is TGTGCCAGCAGCTTAACGGCAGGGGCGGAGAACACTGAAGCTTTCTTT.

This chain joins TRBV7-8 and TRBJ2-1; weak D call: TRBD2 (6 bases). In germline, CDR1 is SGHVS, CDR2 FQNEAQ. This CDR3 region has 12 residues. Trimming removed 3 bases from V and 9 bases from J, with 9 bases in between. CDR3 sequence: CASSLGGIEQFF. The CDR3 nucleotides read TGTGCCAGCAGCTTGGGCGGGATTGAGCAGTTCTTC.

This clone was detected a few times. This chain links TRBV10-1 with TRBJ1-3, with 9 bases that match TRBD1. The J segment lost 0 bases and the V segment lost 0 bases, leaving 12 bases of the junction unmatched. Per the germline V gene, CDR1 is WNHNN and CDR2 is SYGVQD (reference sequence). The CDR3 has 20 residues. This chain's CDR3 is CASSESRDRVLPYSGNTIYF. The CDR3 DNA sequence: TGCGCCAGCAGTGAGTCCCGGGACAGGGTTCTCCCATACTCTGGAAACACCATATATTTT.

The chain links TRBV19 to TRBJ2-7; no clear D gene. The germline V gene encodes CDR1 LNHDA and CDR2 SQIVND (reference sequence). The CDR3 totals 13 residues. V dropped 4 bases and J dropped 0 bases, with 7 bases sitting between them. The CDR3, as DNA: TGTGCCAGTAGTACCCCCAGCTCCTACGAGCAGTACTTC. Encoded protein: CASSTPSSYEQYF.

CDR3 protein: CASSLRGGLTYEQYF. The CDR3 coding sequence is TGTGCCAGCAGCTTGAGGGGGGGACTAACCTACGAGCAGTACTTC. The V gene is TRBV5-4, the J gene TRBJ2-7, with TRBD2 as a possible D gene (7 bases). V lost 1 base to trimming and J lost 2 bases, with 13 bases between them. CDR3 length: 15 amino acids. CDR1 is SGHNT, CDR2 YYREEE, per germline (reference sequence).

The genes are TRBV6-1 and TRBJ2-5, with TRBD1 matching over 10 bases. The CDR3 spans 16 residues. The V segment lost 4 bases and the J segment 5 bases; nucleotides outside the gene matches: 10. Germline-derived CDR1 and CDR2 are MNHNS and SASEGT. This CDR3 reads CASSVGDRGRSETQYF. The CDR3, as DNA: TGTGCCAGCAGTGTTGGGGACAGGGGCCGCTCGGAGACCCAGTACTTC.

The genes are TRBV6-5 and TRBJ1-2, with TRBD1 as a possible D gene (5 bases). Trimming took 7 bases from V and 8 from J, leaving 20 bases between them. The CDR3 loop spans 14 amino acids. Germline loops: CDR1 MNHEY, CDR2 SVGAGI. The CDR3 spells CASIPGGIGQGYTF. CDR3 DNA: TGTGCCAGCATCCCGGGGGGTATCGGTCAAGGCTACACCTTC.